This T cell receptor (beta chain) stems from a study of shared clonotypes between healthy human individuals (dated by TCRdb to 2019 to 2021). Concerning the study at large: Three men and a couple of women, aged 18 to 49 years, made up the cohort. For each donor, CD4 naive and CD4 memory were each run on three plates, CD8 naive on two plates, and CD8 memory on one plate. To increase sequencing depth and limit assay-specific biases, different laboratories used diverse techniques to prepare libraries and sequence TCR repertoires. Blood TCR repertoires of about five healthy adults were deeply sequenced to estimate repertoire size and the extent of clonotype sharing between individuals. Each donor's leukapheresis produced roughly between roughly 0.85 and 10 billion PBMCs. The investigation overall reported the following: Incomplete sequencing was indicated by rarefaction of sorted-subset datasets, despite the large sequencing depth. Pairwise subsampling indicated that sequencing depth was expected to affect the degree of clonotype sharing among donors. Sharing across a few donors was observed for about 4.8% of naive CD4, less than 4% of naive CD8, around 2.5% of memory CD4, and less than 0.45% of memory CD8 clonotypes. The genetic and exposure-history diversity represented was limited by the small number of donors. Sampling was restricted to blood, and TCR repertoires in tissues likely differ from the TCR repertoires found in blood. Estimated clonotype richness was generally larger for naive than for memory subsets. Clonotypes shared by all four sorted-subset donors showed higher generation probabilities than non-shared clonotypes.

CDR1 is given as MDHEN and CDR2 as SYDVKM, both from the germline V gene. The CDR3 has 13 amino acids, counting the end cysteine and phenylalanine. Only the CDR3 DNA stays, 39 bases, in frame from base 1. V is clipped by 6 bases and J by 0 bases, and the sequence between their germline boundaries is 8 bases long. For the CD8 naive samples, CD45RO-negative cells were positively selected for CCR7, yielding a CD45RA+CCR7+ population from which TemRA cells were excluded. Healthy HIV-negative adults with no recently reported acute infections or vaccinations were included as donors. Only Caucasian adults living in Nashville, Tennessee, USA were represented among the donors. Blood was collected by leukapheresis, and PBMCs were isolated by Ficoll-Histopaque density gradient centrifugation and then cryopreserved in liquid nitrogen vapor phase. Purity and quantity of every magnetically sorted T cell population were checked by analytical flow cytometry. Each sorted fraction had its genomic DNA isolated and then quantified by UV absorbance on a Nanodrop 2000c.

Note on this clone: It has no known antigen specificity. No clone much larger than this one lies a single base away; base qualities are absent.

TCR CDR3 regions were amplified from genomic DNA by multiplex PCR using the deep immunoSEQ assay. For each cell subset, the extracted genomic DNA was distributed evenly across all wells of several immunoSEQ 96-well plates, and each plate served as one replicate. Each replicate PCR for sorted subsets received approximately 220 ng genomic DNA, equal to about 30,000 T cell genomes. The purified libraries were quantified using a Qubit 3.0 fluorometer, sized with a Bioanalyzer 2100, and then quantified again using the KAPA Library Quantification kit. Each immunoSEQ 96-well plate was sequenced on its own single-read 150-cycle Illumina NextSeq 550 flow cell. As for the original processing: The immunoSEQ output contained only junctional sequences without quality scores, so filtering could not match that applied to full-length reads. To assign V/J genes and CDR3, sequences were annotated using PyIR, a Python wrapper for IgBLAST v1.9, with IMGT germline references. Reads were removed for weak V/J assignments (E-value above 1e-6), missing CDR3, stop codons, out-of-frame junctions, or ambiguous translated residues. V3J clonotypes were defined by identical inferred V gene, J gene, and CDR3 amino acid sequence. Percentage overlap between repertoires was computed as shared unique clonotypes divided by the size of the smaller repertoire. Richness of each repertoire was evaluated using RTK rarefaction, the Chao1 estimator, and Recon v2.1 estimates of unobserved clonotypes. Generation probabilities were computed with OLGA for all TCRbeta clonotypes obtained by the gDNA method from four donors. TCRdb stores this immuneACCESS table with in-frame sequences only. Part of the clones is absent; in the studies checked, under half of the shortfall reflects unresolved V genes, and no reason is known for the rest. V, J and clone size are taken as reported in that table, and D and trimming were inferred from the DNA itself. The sample table shows 630,000 or so clones, and roughly 98% are seen once. 0.3% to 0.35% of the sample is taken by the ten largest.

The rearrangement joined TRBV28 to TRBJ2-5; D gene: possibly TRBD2, on 6 matching bases. This receptor was obtained from a man younger than 40 in good health. Sample: naive CD8+ T cells sorted from blood. This specimen's cell subset or site label, interpreted: CD45RA+CCR7+. The nucleotides read TGTGCCAGCAGGGAGGGGTACCAAGAGACCCAGTACTTC. This yields the protein CASREGYQETQYF.